Below, 25 T cell receptor beta chains from the same sample are listed, as sequenced in a study of T-cell memory formation after mild COVID-19. MiXCR was run by TCRdb on the 5' RACE reads, yielding one entry per CDR3 protein. Found here are a few hundred thousand distinct CDR3 sequences, around 15% of them singletons; the top ten hold roughly 22%. Input material: PBMCs or a T cell subset sorted from them (not recorded which). Every receptor here comes from a man in his late teens or twenties who had mild COVID-19 (a few samples of this study predate the infection). Cell type and time point are not known.

The rearrangement joins TRBV6-1 to TRBJ2-4; tentative D call: TRBD1 (6 bases). Germline V gene lookup returns CDR1 MNHNS and CDR2 SASEGT. The length of the CDR3 is 14 residues. V was trimmed by 3 bases and J by 8 bases, leaving 14 bases between them. CDR3 protein: CASSERRGSYIQYF. In DNA form, the CDR3 reads TGTGCCAGCAGTGAGCGCAGGGGCAGTTACATTCAGTACTTC.

The chain has TRBV12-3 or TRBV12-4 and TRBJ2-5, with a weak D call TRBD2 (5 bases). The CDR3 runs 15 residues. The germline V and J ends were trimmed by 7 bases and 2 bases, with 17 bases remaining between them. The CDR3 nucleotides are TGTGCCAGCACCCCCGATGCGGGCGCGCAAGAGACCCAGTACTTC. Protein: CASTPDAGAQETQYF.

This clonotype was picked up a small number of times. The chain has TRBV6-2 or TRBV6-3 and TRBJ2-5; TRBD2 might be the D (5 bases). Trimming removed 6 bases from V and 4 bases from J, with 9 bases in between. CDR1 MNHEY and CDR2 SVGEGT come from the germline V gene. The length of the CDR3 is 12 residues. Here the CDR3 DNA reads TGTGCCAGCAGCAGGACTCGAGAGACCCAGTACTTC. Protein sequence: CASSRTRETQYF.

This chain links TRBV12-3 or TRBV12-4 with TRBJ2-4, with TRBD1 matching 9 bases. The ends lost 6 bases at V and 5 bases at J; junction bases unmatched: 8. The CDR3 consists of 15 residues. CDR3 coding DNA: TGTGCCAGCAGATTTGGACAGGGGAGAGAAAACATTCAGTACTTC. It translates to CASRFGQGRENIQYF.

This clonotype showed up just a few times. The genes are TRBV11-2 and TRBJ1-2, with 7 positions matching TRBD1. With V trimmed by 1 base and J by 7 bases, 6 bases remained unmatched. Germline CDR1 and CDR2: SGHAT and FQNNGV. The CDR3 is 14 amino acids. In nucleotides, the CDR3 is TGTGCCAGCAGCTTAGTAGGGGGCGGTGGTGGCTACACCTTC. Translating gives CASSLVGGGGGYTF.

CDR3 amino acids: CASSYIRGEAFF. The CDR3 DNA is TGTGCCAGCAGTTACATTAGGGGAGAAGCTTTCTTT. This chain links TRBV6-5 with TRBJ1-1; weak D call: TRBD1 (5 bases). Germline V gives CDR1 MNHEY, CDR2 SVGAGI. CDR3 size: 12 residues. The ends were cut back, 2 bases at V and 8 bases at J, with 9 bases in the middle.

This clonotype has just a few counts. This CDR3 reads CASSTTGGSQETQYF. The CDR3 DNA follows: TGTGCCAGCAGCACCACAGGGGGCTCCCAAGAGACCCAGTACTTC. This sequence joins TRBV28 and TRBJ2-5; 9 bases align to TRBD1. CDR1 is MDHEN and CDR2 is SYDVKM in the germline V gene. The V and J ends lost 6 bases and 1 base, in that order; junction bases with no gene match: 6. CDR3 length: 15 residues.

This clonotype was seen at least ten times. V and J are TRBV7-3 and TRBJ1-1; D possibly corresponds to TRBD1 (5 bases). The V and J ends lost 5 bases and 9 bases respectively, with 13 bases between them. The CDR3 loop spans 12 amino acids. Germline V gene lookup returns CDR1 SGHTA and CDR2 FQGTGA. The CDR3: CASSTGPGQAFF. For the CDR3, the DNA is TGTGCCAGCAGCACGGGGCCAGGGCAAGCTTTCTTT.

The sample holds a few counts of this clonotype. The chain has TRBV6-6 and TRBJ2-5; 9 positions match TRBD2. CDR1 is MNHNY and CDR2 is SVGAGI in the germline V gene (reference sequence). The V and J ends lost 4 bases and 5 bases, in that order; junction bases with no gene match: 11. The CDR3 length is 16 residues. The CDR3 coding sequence is TGTGCCAGCAGTTGGGTGCGGGGGGGCCCCTTGGAGACCCAGTACTTC. This gives the protein CASSWVRGGPLETQYF.

This clonotype was seen a few times. This chain links TRBV6-5 with TRBJ2-7, with TRBD2 matching 7 bases. Germline CDR1 and CDR2: MNHEY and SVGAGI. The CDR3 extends over 15 amino acids. V gave up 2 bases and J gave up 2 bases; unmatched junction bases: 6. CDR3 nucleotide sequence: TGTGCCAGCAGTTACGAGCGGAGCGGGACCTACGAGCAGTACTTC. It encodes CASSYERSGTYEQYF.

A few counts support this clonotype. The gene calls are TRBV5-1 and TRBJ1-1, with TRBD1 matching 9 bases. The CDR3 consists of 14 residues. CDR1 and CDR2 from the germline V gene are SGHRS and YFSETQ. Trimming removed 2 bases from V and 7 bases from J; junction bases left unmatched: 6. The CDR3: CASSLAGQGFEAFF. The CDR3 DNA is TGCGCCAGCAGCTTAGCGGGACAGGGTTTTGAAGCTTTCTTT.

This chain links TRBV11-2 with TRBJ2-1, with D perhaps assigned TRBD1 or TRBD2 (5 bases each). Trimming removed 5 bases at V and 12 bases at J, with 20 bases between. The CDR3 length is 14 residues. Germline V CDR1 and CDR2: SGHAT, FQNNGV. The CDR3 DNA reads TGTGCCAGCAGCCTCCCTCCGGGACGGACGGTGCAGTTCTTC. As protein: CASSLPPGRTVQFF.

This chain uses TRBV4-1 with TRBJ1-1, with D possibly being TRBD1 (5 bases). Per the germline V gene, CDR1 is MGHRA and CDR2 is YSYEKL. The CDR3 extends over 15 amino acids. With 0 bases removed from V and 1 base from J, the gap between germline ends came to 9 bases. The CDR3 spells CASSQDRGWNTEAFF. The DNA for the CDR3 is TGCGCCAGCAGCCAAGATCGGGGCTGGAACACTGAAGCTTTCTTT.

The chain couples TRBV4-3 to TRBJ2-5; D remains ambiguous. Germline assignment: CDR1 LGHNA and CDR2 YSLEER. Trimming shortened V by 2 bases and J by 3 bases, and 7 bases separated the two germline ends. This CDR3 has 13 amino acids. CDR3 sequence reads: CASSQLREETQYF. CDR3 in DNA: TGCGCCAGCAGCCAACTTAGGGAAGAGACCCAGTACTTC.

The sample holds a few counts of this clonotype. The rearrangement links TRBV5-1 to TRBJ1-1; D unclear. The CDR3 has 13 amino acids. V was trimmed by 4 bases and J by 1 base, leaving 8 bases between them. Looked up from germline, CDR1 is SGHRS and CDR2 is YFSETQ. CDR3 DNA: TGCGCCAGCAGCCAAAAGGGGAACACTGAAGCTTTCTTT. Its translation is CASSQKGNTEAFF.

The chain employs TRBV5-1 and TRBJ2-2; 10 bases align to TRBD1. CDR3 length equals 15 residues. With V trimmed by 6 bases and J by 4 bases, 6 bases remained unmatched. Germline loops: CDR1 SGHRS, CDR2 YFSETQ. CDR3 residues: CASKTGTGVTGELFF. The CDR3 nucleotides are TGCGCCAGCAAAACCGGGACAGGGGTCACCGGGGAGCTGTTTTTT.

CDR3 amino acids: CASSFSRDFEQYV. The CDR3, as DNA: TGTGCCAGCAGCTTTAGTCGGGATTTCGAGCAGTACGTC. J is TRBJ2-7 and V is TRBV7-2; D is perhaps TRBD2 (5 bases). With 3 bases removed from V and 6 bases from J, the gap between germline ends came to 12 bases. Germline-derived CDR1 and CDR2 are SGHTA and FQGNSA. The CDR3 contains 13 residues.

This clonotype showed up many times. This chain links TRBV7-8 with TRBJ2-5; perhaps TRBD1 as D (8 bases). With 7 bases removed from V and 4 bases from J, the gap between germline ends came to 16 bases. The germline gives CDR1 SGHVS, CDR2 FQNEAQ. CDR3 length equals 14 residues. The CDR3 region is CASNPTGEGETQYF. CDR3 coding DNA: TGTGCCAGCAACCCGACAGGGGAGGGAGAGACCCAGTACTTC.

This clonotype was counted at least ten times. This chain joins TRBV3-1 and TRBJ2-2; 13 nucleotides align to TRBD2. V gave up 4 bases and J gave up 0 bases; unmatched junction bases: 5. The V gene's germline CDR1 is LGHDT and CDR2 YNNKEL (reference sequence). This CDR3 is 18 amino acids long. For the CDR3, the DNA is TGTGCCAGCAGCCCCGGACTAGCGGGGGTCTCGAACACCGGGGAGCTGTTTTTT. Amino acids: CASSPGLAGVSNTGELFF.

This clonotype has more than one count but fewer than ten. J is TRBJ1-2 and V is TRBV4-2; D gene ambiguous. The CDR3 totals 14 residues. V was cut by 0 bases and J by 2 bases, with 7 bases left in between. Germline V gene lookup returns CDR1 LGHNA and CDR2 YNFKEQ. In nucleotides, the CDR3 is TGTGCCAGCAGCCAAGAACACCTAAACTATGGCTACACCTTC. This codes for CASSQEHLNYGYTF.

This clonotype was picked up a small number of times. The chain recombines TRBV7-9 with TRBJ2-2; possible D gene TRBD2, 6 bases. Between the trimmed V and J ends, which lost 0 bases and 7 bases, there was a span of 12 bases. The germline gives CDR1 SEHNR, CDR2 FQNEAQ (reference sequence). The CDR3 consists of 15 residues. CDR3 sequence (DNA): TGTGCCAGCAGCTTAGCGGTCGGAGGGGACGGGGAGCTGTTTTTT. This codes for CASSLAVGGDGELFF. Using reference TRBV7-9 and TRBJ2-2 for the parts outside the CDR3, the full variable domain is DTGVSQNPRHKITKRGQNVTFRCDPISEHNRLYWYRQTLGQGPEFLTYFQNEAQLEKSRLLSDRFSAERPKGSFSTLEIQRTEQGDSAMYLCASSLAVGGDGELFFGEGSRLTVL.

The sample holds a few counts of this clonotype. The chain employs TRBV29-1 and TRBJ1-2, with 10 bases aligning to TRBD1. The trim removed 6 bases at V and 6 bases at J, leaving 16 bases unmatched. The CDR3 is made up of 16 amino acids. Germline V gives CDR1 SQVTM, CDR2 ANQGSEA. For the CDR3, the DNA is TGCAGCGTCGGATCCCACCCCGACAGGGGGCTCCATGGCTACACCTTC. Translating it yields CSVGSHPDRGLHGYTF.

This clonotype was seen ten or more times. The V and J genes are TRBV7-3 and TRBJ2-1, with 7 bases lining up with TRBD2. The CDR3 covers 15 residues. Germline V gene data show CDR1 as SGHTA and CDR2 as FQGTGA. V shed 5 bases, J shed 5 bases, and the junction held 9 bases outside the gene matches. The CDR3 region has the DNA TGTGCCAGCAGCCCACTAGCGAACGTGCACAATGAGCAGTTCTTC. This codes for CASSPLANVHNEQFF.

Only a few counts were recorded for this clonotype. This chain uses TRBV5-1 with TRBJ1-6; a weak D match, TRBD1 (5 bases). Germline values: CDR1 SGHRS, CDR2 YFSETQ. This CDR3 region has 16 residues. V was clipped by 0 bases and J by 10 bases, with 17 bases between them. The DNA for the CDR3 is TGCGCCAGCAGCTTGGGGAGTACGGCAGGGAGGTCACCCCTCCACTTT. It yields the protein CASSLGSTAGRSPLHF. The whole variable domain, remainder taken from reference TRBV5-1 and TRBJ1-6, is KAGVTQTPRYLIKTRGQQVTLSCSPISGHRSVSWYQQTPGQGLQFLFEYFSETQRNKGNFPGRFSGRQFSNSRSEMNVSTLELGDSALYLCASSLGSTAGRSPLHFGNGTRLTVT.

This clonotype has a handful of counts. The chain couples TRBV5-6 to TRBJ2-7; 11 bases map to TRBD2. Trimming cost V 4 bases and J 0 bases; bases outside gene matches: 3. Germline assignment: CDR1 SGHDT and CDR2 YYEEEE. This CDR3 has 15 amino acids. The CDR3 loop reads CASSPTSGASYEQYF. In DNA, the CDR3 is TGTGCCAGCAGCCCGACTAGCGGGGCCTCCTACGAGCAGTACTTC.